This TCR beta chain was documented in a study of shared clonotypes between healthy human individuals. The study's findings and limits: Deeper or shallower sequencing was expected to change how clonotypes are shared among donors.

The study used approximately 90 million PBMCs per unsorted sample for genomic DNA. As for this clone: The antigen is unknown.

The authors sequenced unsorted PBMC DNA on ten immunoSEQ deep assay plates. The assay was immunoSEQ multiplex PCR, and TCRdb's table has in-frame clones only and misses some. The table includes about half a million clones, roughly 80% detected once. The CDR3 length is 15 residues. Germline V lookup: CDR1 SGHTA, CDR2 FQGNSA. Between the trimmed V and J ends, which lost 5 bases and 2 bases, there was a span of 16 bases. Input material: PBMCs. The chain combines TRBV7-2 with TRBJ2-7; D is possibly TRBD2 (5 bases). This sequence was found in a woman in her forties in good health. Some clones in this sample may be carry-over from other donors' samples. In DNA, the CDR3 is TGTGCCAGCAGCAGGGTGGCCGGGGATCCCTACGAGCAGTACTTC. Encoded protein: CASSRVAGDPYEQYF.